The rows below give T cell receptor beta chains drawn from one sample of a study of Graves' ophthalmopathy and Graves' hyperthyroidism. TCRdb redid the calling of the multiplex PCR reads with MiXCR, one entry per CDR3 protein. Among about 400,000 distinct CDR3 sequences listed, over 15% were seen once. Material for sequencing was peripheral blood. Every receptor here comes from a woman aged 18-30 years with stable Graves' hyperthyroidism. Each CDR3 is given with its conserved first and last residue. A D gene is named only where the DNA matches it firmly. Clone sizes are given selectively: once, few, many, or a class where the clone is expanded.

v_gene	len	abundance	d_gene	j_gene	CDR3nt	CDR3aa
TRBV7-2	14	NA	TRBD1	TRBJ1-2	TGTGCCAGCAGCCCCGGGACAGGGCACGTCGGCTACACCTTC	CASSPGTGHVGYTF
TRBV14	14	NA	TRBD1	TRBJ2-2	TGTGCCAGCAGCCAGCTACAGGGGGCCGGGGAGCTGTTTTTT	CASSQLQGAGELFF
TRBV20-1	12	many	NA	TRBJ1-2	TGCAGTGCTGGTAACACGGACTATGGCTACACCTTC	CSAGNTDYGYTF
TRBV12-3/TRBV12-4	13	NA	NA	TRBJ1-2	TGTGCCAGCACCCCGGACATGAAATATGGCTACACCTTC	CASTPDMKYGYTF
TRBV3-1	14	many	NA	TRBJ1-1	TGTGCCAGCAGCCACGCCGCGTTGGGGATAGCAGCTTTCTTT	CASSHAALGIAAFF
TRBV7-9	15	many	NA	TRBJ2-5	TGTGCCAGCAGCTCCAGGGGAGGGGGCGTAGAGACCCAGTACTTC	CASSSRGGGVETQYF
TRBV12-3/TRBV12-4	15	many	TRBD2	TRBJ2-7	TGTGCCAGCAGTCCACCGGGACTAGCGGGGGCCGAGCAGTACTTC	CASSPPGLAGAEQYF
TRBV7-9	16	many	NA	TRBJ1-2	TGTGCCAGCAGCTTACTTGGTAGAAGGGAAGGATATGGCTACACCTTC	CASSLLGRREGYGYTF
TRBV6-1	13	many	NA	TRBJ1-2	TGTGCCAGCAGTGAAGACAGTATCTATGGCTACACCTTC	CASSEDSIYGYTF
TRBV11-2	15	many	NA	TRBJ2-5	TGTGCCAGCAGCCCTAGGCCTGGGGAGCAAGAGACCCAGTACTTC	CASSPRPGEQETQYF
TRBV2	14	many	NA	TRBJ1-5	TGTGCCAGCAGTCGGCAGCCTAACAATCAGCCCCAGCATTTT	CASSRQPNNQPQHF